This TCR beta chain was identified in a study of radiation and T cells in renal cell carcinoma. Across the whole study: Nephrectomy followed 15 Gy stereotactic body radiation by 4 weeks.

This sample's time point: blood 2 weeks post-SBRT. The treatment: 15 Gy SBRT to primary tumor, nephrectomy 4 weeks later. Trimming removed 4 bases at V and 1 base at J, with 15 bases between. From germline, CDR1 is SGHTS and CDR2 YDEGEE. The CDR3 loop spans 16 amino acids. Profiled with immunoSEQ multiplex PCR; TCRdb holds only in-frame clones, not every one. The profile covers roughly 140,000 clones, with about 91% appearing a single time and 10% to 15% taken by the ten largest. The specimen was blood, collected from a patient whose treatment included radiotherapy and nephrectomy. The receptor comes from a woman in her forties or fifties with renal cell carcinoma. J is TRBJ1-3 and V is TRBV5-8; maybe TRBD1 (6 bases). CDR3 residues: CASSLDRPDSGNTIYF. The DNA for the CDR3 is TGTGCCAGCAGCCTTGACAGGCCGGATTCTGGAAACACCATATATTTT.